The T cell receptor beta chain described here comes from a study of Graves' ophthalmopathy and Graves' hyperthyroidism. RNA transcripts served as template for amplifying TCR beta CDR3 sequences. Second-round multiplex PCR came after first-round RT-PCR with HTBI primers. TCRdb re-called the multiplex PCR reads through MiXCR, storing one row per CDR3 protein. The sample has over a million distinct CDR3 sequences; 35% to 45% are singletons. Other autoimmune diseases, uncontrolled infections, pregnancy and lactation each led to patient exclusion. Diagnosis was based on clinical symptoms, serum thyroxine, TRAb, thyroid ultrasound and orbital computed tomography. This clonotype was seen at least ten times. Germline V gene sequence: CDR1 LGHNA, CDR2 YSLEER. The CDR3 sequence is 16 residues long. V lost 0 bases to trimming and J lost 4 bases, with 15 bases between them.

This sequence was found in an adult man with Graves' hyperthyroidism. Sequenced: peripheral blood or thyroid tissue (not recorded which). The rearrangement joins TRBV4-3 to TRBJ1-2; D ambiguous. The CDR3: CASSQDSTVLTYGYTF. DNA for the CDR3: TGCGCCAGCAGCCAAGATTCCACAGTGCTGACCTATGGCTACACCTTC.